This TCR beta chain was captured in a study of T-cell memory formation after mild COVID-19. Study information: There were largely donor-specific TCR clusters. Study-level results: For second-wave clones that peaked at day 37, SARS-CoV-2 specificity went unverified.

TCRdb independently ran MiXCR on the 5' RACE reads; one entry per CDR3 protein. The table lists about 320,000 distinct CDR3 sequences, roughly an eighth of them singletons. Details on this clonotype: The antigen is not known.

This sequence was found in a man between 18 and 29 years old who had mild COVID-19 (a few samples of this study predate the infection). Cell type and time point are not known. Input material: PBMCs or a T cell subset sorted from them (not recorded which).

The CDR3 protein is CASSQMTGPLLNYGYTF. CDR3 DNA sequence: TGCGCCAGCAGCCAGATGACAGGCCCGCTTTTGAACTATGGCTACACCTTC. The chain recombines TRBV4-3 with TRBJ1-2; TRBD1 is a possible D gene (6 bases). V lost 3 bases, J lost 2 bases, and 19 bases lay in between. This CDR3 is 17 amino acids long. CDR1 is LGHNA and CDR2 is YSLEER in the germline V gene.